The clone carrying this T cell receptor beta chain was counted between two and nine times. These data are taken from a study of tumor-infiltrating lymphocytes in primary liver carcinoma. As for the study in general: Those enrolled were patients of both sexes, who were aged 30 to 69 years. Tumors were stage T1-T3 N0M0, about 4.2 to 11 cm across.

The researchers produced TCR beta cDNA from roughly 550 ng total RNA with a constant-region primer. The TCR beta library was amplified through three nested multiplex PCR rounds in a modified ARM-PCR procedure. Two initial PCR rounds of approximately 10 cycles each paired TRBV1-TRBV30 forward primers with a C-beta reverse primer. Each CDR3 protein gets one entry after TCRdb re-called the multiplex PCR reads with MiXCR. This table holds 330,000 or so distinct CDR3 sequences, approximately 65% found once. Extraction also yielded germline DNA, while blood RNA was obtained from unsorted whole blood. Per the germline V gene, CDR1 is SGHKS and CDR2 is YYEKEE (reference sequence). Trimming at V came to 3 bases and at J to 0 bases, leaving 10 bases not matched to a gene. CDR3 size: 17 residues.

Sequenced input: peripheral blood. This sequence was found in a man in his forties with primary liver carcinoma and hepatitis B virus infection. The chain couples TRBV5-5 to TRBJ2-3; 7 nucleotides align to TRBD1. The CDR3 coding sequence is TGTGCCAGCAGCTCGAGACAGGGAAAATCTAGCACAGATACGCAGTATTTT. Translating it yields CASSSRQGKSSTDTQYF.